The rows below give T cell receptor beta chains drawn from one sample of a study of T cell changes during pregnancy in multiple sclerosis. Sequencing was performed with immunoSEQ multiplex PCR; in TCRdb, only in-frame clones are kept and a portion is missing. The table has more than 35,000 clones, more than 70% seen once; the top ten hold about 6.3%. The material was CD8+ T cells from peripheral blood mononuclear cells, obtained after pregnancy. The receptors originated from a female donor in good health, enrolled as a control in a pregnancy study. Both conserved end residues are part of each CDR3. D genes are given only for firm matches. Clone size is shown for a subset of rows, as once, few, many or a class of expanded clone.

abundance	v_gene	d_gene	j_gene	CDR3aa	CDR3nt
-	TRBV20-1	-	TRBJ2-7	CSGGGSYEQYF	TGCAGTGGGGGCGGCTCCTACGAGCAGTACTTC
-	TRBV6-5	-	TRBJ2-7	CASSYKDSSYEQYF	TGTGCCAGCAGTTACAAAGACAGCAGCTACGAGCAGTACTTC
-	TRBV2	-	TRBJ2-5	CASLTGQETQYF	TGTGCCAGCTTGACAGGTCAAGAGACCCAGTACTTC
-	TRBV14	-	TRBJ2-1	CASSRPRLVGGPWNEQFF	TGTGCCAGCAGCCGGCCTCGTCTCGTGGGGGGGCCTTGGAATGAGCAGTTCTTC
-	TRBV18	-	TRBJ2-7	CASSTPTSYEQYF	TGTGCCAGCTCCACCCCAACATCCTACGAGCAGTACTTC
-	TRBV6-4	TRBD2	TRBJ2-3	CASSDSRSGDTDTQYF	TGTGCCAGCAGTGACTCTAGGAGCGGGGACACAGATACGCAGTATTTT
-	TRBV9	-	TRBJ2-1	CASSVRGGVYNEQFF	TGTGCCAGCAGCGTACGGGGCGGGGTCTACAATGAGCAGTTCTTC
-	TRBV13	-	TRBJ2-4	CASSPDGAKNIQYF	TGTGCCAGCAGCCCCGACGGGGCCAAAAACATTCAGTACTTC
-	TRBV4-2	TRBD1	TRBJ1-6	CASSRQGGTLHF	TGTGCCAGCAGCCGTCAGGGGGGAACCCTCCACTTT
-	TRBV7-9	-	TRBJ2-7	CASRDRYYEQYF	TGTGCCAGCAGGGACAGATACTACGAGCAGTACTTC
many	TRBV11-2	-	TRBJ2-6	CASSLGTGPQGVGANVLTF	TGTGCCAGCAGCTTAGGTACAGGACCCCAAGGTGTCGGGGCCAACGTCCTGACTTTC
medium-sized	TRBV7-3	TRBD1	TRBJ1-2	CASSADRAGGYTF	TGTGCCAGCAGCGCCGACAGGGCGGGTGGCTACACCTTC
-	TRBV7-2	TRBD1	TRBJ2-1	CASCAGTAYNEQFF	TGTGCCAGCTGCGCCGGGACAGCTTACAATGAGCAGTTCTTC
-	TRBV11-3	TRBD1	TRBJ2-1	CASAIEQGDNEQFF	TGTGCCAGCGCAATAGAACAGGGGGACAATGAGCAGTTCTTC
-	TRBV4-3	-	TRBJ2-2	CASSQDSPGGVLDTGELFF	TGCGCCAGCAGCCAAGACAGCCCCGGCGGGGTCCTGGACACCGGGGAGCTGTTTTTT
-	TRBV7-9	-	TRBJ2-1	CASHTVEQFF	TGTGCCAGCCATACTGTTGAGCAGTTCTTC
once	TRBV5-1	TRBD2	TRBJ2-7	CASSLGTSGGSYEQYF	TGCGCCAGCAGCTTGGGGACTAGCGGGGGCTCCTACGAGCAGTACTTC
-	TRBV7-9	TRBD1	TRBJ1-1	CASSKGTGAGTEAFF	TGTGCCAGCAGCAAAGGGACAGGGGCTGGCACTGAAGCTTTCTTT
-	TRBV7-3	TRBD1	TRBJ2-7	CASSLEGADSYEQYF	TGTGCCAGCAGCCTAGAGGGGGCTGACTCCTACGAGCAGTACTTC
-	TRBV5-6	-	TRBJ1-2	CASSLGQNYGYTF	TGTGCCAGCAGCTTGGGGCAGAACTATGGCTACACCTTC
-	TRBV10-3	TRBD1	TRBJ1-1	CATRGGQDTEAFF	TGTGCCACCAGGGGGGGGCAGGACACTGAAGCTTTCTTT
-	TRBV2	-	TRBJ1-2	CASGDSIYGYTF	TGTGCCAGTGGGGACTCCATCTATGGCTACACCTTC
-	TRBV5-1	-	TRBJ1-1	CASTAWGPTEAFF	TGCGCCAGCACGGCATGGGGGCCCACTGAAGCTTTCTTT
-	TRBV9	-	TRBJ2-5	CASSVGDNAQETQYF	TGTGCCAGCAGCGTAGGGGACAACGCCCAAGAGACCCAGTACTTC
-	TRBV4-3	TRBD2	TRBJ2-2	CASSQELPGGLANTGELFF	TGCGCCAGCAGCCAAGAACTCCCGGGAGGGTTAGCGAACACCGGGGAGCTGTTTTTT
once	TRBV19	-	TRBJ1-6	CASSIGAGNSPLHF	TGTGCCAGTAGTATTGGCGCAGGGAATTCACCCCTCCACTTT
-	TRBV6-5	-	TRBJ1-1	CASSYKGIEAFF	TGTGCCAGCAGTTATAAGGGGATTGAAGCTTTCTTT
-	TRBV11-2	-	TRBJ2-2	CASSPSRSPGELFF	TGTGCCAGCAGCCCCAGTCGGAGCCCCGGGGAGCTGTTTTTT
-	TRBV6-5	-	TRBJ2-7	CASSYSRATFTYEQYF	TGTGCCAGCAGTTACTCGAGAGCGACCTTTACCTACGAGCAGTACTTC
-	TRBV2	TRBD2	TRBJ2-2	CAYSGGPSTGELFF	TGTGCCTACAGCGGGGGGCCCAGCACCGGGGAGCTGTTTTTT
-	TRBV9	-	TRBJ2-7	CASSVGRRSYEQYF	TGTGCCAGCAGCGTAGGGCGGAGATCCTACGAGCAGTACTTC